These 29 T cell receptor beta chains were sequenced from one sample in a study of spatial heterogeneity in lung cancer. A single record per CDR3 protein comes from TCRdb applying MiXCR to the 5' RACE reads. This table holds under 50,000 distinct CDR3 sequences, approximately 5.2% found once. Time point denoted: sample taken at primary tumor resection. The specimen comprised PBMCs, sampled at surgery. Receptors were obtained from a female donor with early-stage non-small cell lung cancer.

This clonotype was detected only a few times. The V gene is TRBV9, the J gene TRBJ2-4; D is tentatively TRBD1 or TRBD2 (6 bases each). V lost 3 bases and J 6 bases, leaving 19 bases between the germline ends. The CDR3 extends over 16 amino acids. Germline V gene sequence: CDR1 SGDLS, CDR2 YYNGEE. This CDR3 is CASSAETGRKGNIQYF. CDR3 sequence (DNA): TGTGCCAGCAGCGCTGAAACAGGGAGGAAGGGAAACATTCAGTACTTC.

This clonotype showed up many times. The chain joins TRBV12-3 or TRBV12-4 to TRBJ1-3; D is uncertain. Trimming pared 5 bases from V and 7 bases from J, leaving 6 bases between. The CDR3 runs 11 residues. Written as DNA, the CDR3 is TGTGCCAGCAGTCCGCGCAACACCATATATTTT. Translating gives CASSPRNTIYF.

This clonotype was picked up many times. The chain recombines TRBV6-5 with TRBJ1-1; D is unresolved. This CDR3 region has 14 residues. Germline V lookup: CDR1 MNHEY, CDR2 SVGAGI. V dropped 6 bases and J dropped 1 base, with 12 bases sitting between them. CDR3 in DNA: TGTGCCAGCAGGCCCCCGACGGGGAACACTGAAGCTTTCTTT. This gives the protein CASRPPTGNTEAFF.

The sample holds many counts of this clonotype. The CDR3 nucleotides are TGTGCCAGCAGTGAGCTACAACTGATGAGGACAGATACGCAGTATTTT. This sequence encodes CASSELQLMRTDTQYF. The chain employs TRBV2 and TRBJ2-3; D is unclear. Germline V lookup: CDR1 SNHLY, CDR2 FYNNEI. The V end was cut by 3 bases, the J end by 3 bases, with 16 bases between. CDR3 length equals 16 residues.

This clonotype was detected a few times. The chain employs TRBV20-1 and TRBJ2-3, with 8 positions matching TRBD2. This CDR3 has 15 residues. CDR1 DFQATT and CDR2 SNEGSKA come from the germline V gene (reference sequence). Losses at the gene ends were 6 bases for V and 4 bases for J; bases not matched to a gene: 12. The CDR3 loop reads CSATGRGLGADTQYF. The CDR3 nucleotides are TGCAGTGCCACCGGACGGGGACTAGGTGCAGATACGCAGTATTTT.

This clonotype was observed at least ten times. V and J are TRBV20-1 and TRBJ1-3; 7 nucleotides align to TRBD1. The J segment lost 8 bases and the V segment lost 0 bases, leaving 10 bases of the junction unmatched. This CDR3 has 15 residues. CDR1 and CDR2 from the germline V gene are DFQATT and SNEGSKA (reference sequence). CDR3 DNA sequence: TGCAGTGCTAGAGATCTTAGAACAGGGGTGGACACCATATATTTT. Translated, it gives CSARDLRTGVDTIYF.

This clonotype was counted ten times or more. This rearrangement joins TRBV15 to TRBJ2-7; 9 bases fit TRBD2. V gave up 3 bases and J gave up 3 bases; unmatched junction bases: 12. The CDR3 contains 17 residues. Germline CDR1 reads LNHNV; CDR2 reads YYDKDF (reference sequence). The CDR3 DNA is TGTGCCACCAGCAGCCTAGCGGGGAGAGGAGGCCTCTACGAGCAGTACTTC. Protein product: CATSSLAGRGGLYEQYF.

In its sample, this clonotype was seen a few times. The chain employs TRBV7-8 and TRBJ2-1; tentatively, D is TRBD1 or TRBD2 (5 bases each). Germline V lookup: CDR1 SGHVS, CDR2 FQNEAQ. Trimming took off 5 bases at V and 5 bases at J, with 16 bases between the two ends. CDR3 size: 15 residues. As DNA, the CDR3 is TGTGCCAGCAGCCCGAGAGTTGGGGGAGACAATGAGCAGTTCTTC. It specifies CASSPRVGGDNEQFF.

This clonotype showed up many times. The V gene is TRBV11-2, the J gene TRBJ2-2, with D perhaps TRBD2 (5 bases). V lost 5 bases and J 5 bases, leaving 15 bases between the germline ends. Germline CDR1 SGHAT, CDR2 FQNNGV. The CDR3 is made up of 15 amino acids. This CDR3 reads CASSPPGLSTGELFF. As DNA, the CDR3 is TGTGCCAGCAGCCCCCCCGGACTGTCAACCGGGGAGCTGTTTTTT. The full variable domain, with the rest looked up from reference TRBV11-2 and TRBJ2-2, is EAGVAQSPRYKIIEKRQSVAFWCNPISGHATLYWYQQILGQGPKLLIQFQNNGVVDDSQLPKDRFSAERLKGVDSTLKIQPAKLEDSAVYLCASSPPGLSTGELFFGEGSRLTVL.

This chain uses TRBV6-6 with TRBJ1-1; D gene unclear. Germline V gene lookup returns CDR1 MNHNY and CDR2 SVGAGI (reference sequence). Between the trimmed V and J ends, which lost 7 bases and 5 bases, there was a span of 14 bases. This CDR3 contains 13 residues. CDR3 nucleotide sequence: TGTGCCAGCACGGACCTGAGGAGGACTGAAGCTTTCTTT. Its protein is CASTDLRRTEAFF.

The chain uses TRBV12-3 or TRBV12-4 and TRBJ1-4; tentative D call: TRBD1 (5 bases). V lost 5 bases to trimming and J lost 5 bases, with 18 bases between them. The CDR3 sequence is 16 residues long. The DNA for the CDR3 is TGTGCCAGCAGTCTCAAATTGACAGCTCTGAATGAAAAACTGTTTTTT. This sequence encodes CASSLKLTALNEKLFF.

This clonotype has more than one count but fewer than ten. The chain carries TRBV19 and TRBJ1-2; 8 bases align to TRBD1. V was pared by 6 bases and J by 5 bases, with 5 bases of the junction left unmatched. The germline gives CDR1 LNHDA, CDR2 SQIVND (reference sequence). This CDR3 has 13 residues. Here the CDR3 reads CASSSDRAYGYTF. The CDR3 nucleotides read TGTGCCAGTAGCTCGGACAGGGCGTATGGCTACACCTTC.

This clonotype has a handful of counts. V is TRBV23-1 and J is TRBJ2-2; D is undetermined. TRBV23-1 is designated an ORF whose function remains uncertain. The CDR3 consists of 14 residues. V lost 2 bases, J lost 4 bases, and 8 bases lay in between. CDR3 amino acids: CASSQNHPTGELFF. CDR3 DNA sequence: TGCGCCAGCAGTCAAAATCACCCCACCGGGGAGCTGTTTTTT.

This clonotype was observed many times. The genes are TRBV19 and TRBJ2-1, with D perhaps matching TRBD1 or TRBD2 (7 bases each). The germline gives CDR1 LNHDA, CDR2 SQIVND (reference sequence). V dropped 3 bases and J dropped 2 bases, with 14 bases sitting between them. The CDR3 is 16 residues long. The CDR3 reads CASSISGGGAYNEQFF. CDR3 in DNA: TGTGCCAGTAGTATTTCAGGGGGGGGAGCCTACAATGAGCAGTTCTTC.

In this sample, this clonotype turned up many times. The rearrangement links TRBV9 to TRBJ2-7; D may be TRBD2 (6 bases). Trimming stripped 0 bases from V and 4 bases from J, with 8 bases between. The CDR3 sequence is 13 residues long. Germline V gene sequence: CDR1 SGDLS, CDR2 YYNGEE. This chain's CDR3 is CASSVGGEYEQYF. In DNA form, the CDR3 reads TGTGCCAGCAGCGTAGGCGGGGAATACGAGCAGTACTTC.

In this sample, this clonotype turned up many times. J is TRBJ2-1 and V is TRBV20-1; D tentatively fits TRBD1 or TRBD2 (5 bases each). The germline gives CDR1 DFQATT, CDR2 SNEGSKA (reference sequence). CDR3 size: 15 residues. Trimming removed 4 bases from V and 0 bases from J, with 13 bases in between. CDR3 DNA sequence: TGCAGTGCTACGGGACGGAGGAGCTCCTACAATGAGCAGTTCTTC. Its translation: CSATGRRSSYNEQFF.

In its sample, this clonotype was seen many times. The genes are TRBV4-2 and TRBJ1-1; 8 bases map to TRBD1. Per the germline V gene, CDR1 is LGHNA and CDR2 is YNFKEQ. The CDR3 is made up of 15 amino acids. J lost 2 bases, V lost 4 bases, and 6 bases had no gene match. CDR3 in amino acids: CASSPTGALNTEAFF. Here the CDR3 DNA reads TGTGCCAGCAGCCCGACAGGGGCGCTCAACACTGAAGCTTTCTTT.

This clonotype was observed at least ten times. CDR3 residues: CASSLSGEDTQYF. The DNA of the CDR3 is TGTGCCAGCAGCTTATCTGGGGAGGATACGCAGTATTTT. V and J are TRBV7-9 and TRBJ2-3, with D possibly being TRBD2 (5 bases). Germline V lookup: CDR1 SEHNR, CDR2 FQNEAQ (reference sequence). CDR3 length: 13 amino acids. With 2 bases removed from V and 6 bases from J, the gap between germline ends came to 9 bases.

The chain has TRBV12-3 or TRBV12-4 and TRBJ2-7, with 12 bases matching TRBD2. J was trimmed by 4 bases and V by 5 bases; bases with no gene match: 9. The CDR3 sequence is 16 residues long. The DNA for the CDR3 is TGTGCCAGCAGTCCGGGACTAGCGGGCGTACCTTACGAGCAGTACTTC. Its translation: CASSPGLAGVPYEQYF.

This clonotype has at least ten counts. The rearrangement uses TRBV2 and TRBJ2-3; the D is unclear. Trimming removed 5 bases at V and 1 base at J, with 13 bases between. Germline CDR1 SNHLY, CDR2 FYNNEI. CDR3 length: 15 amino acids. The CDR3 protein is CASSMPLSGTDTQYF. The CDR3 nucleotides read TGTGCCAGCAGTATGCCCCTCTCTGGCACAGATACGCAGTATTTT.

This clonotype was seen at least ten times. The CDR3 DNA is TGTGCCAGCAGTCCTCCCGGGCCTTCCGAGGCTTTCTTT. It yields the protein CASSPPGPSEAFF. The chain employs TRBV6-5 and TRBJ1-1; D not certain. The CDR3 has 13 residues. CDR1 is MNHEY, CDR2 SVGAGI, per germline. Trimming cost V 5 bases and J 11 bases, with 18 bases left between them.

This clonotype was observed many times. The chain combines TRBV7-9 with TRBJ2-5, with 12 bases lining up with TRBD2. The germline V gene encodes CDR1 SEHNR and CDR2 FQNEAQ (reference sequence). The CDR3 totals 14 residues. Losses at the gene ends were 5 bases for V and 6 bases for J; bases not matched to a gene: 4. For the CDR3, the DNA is TGTGCCAGCAGCCCTAGCGGGGGGGCCCAGACCCAGTACTTC. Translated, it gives CASSPSGGAQTQYF.

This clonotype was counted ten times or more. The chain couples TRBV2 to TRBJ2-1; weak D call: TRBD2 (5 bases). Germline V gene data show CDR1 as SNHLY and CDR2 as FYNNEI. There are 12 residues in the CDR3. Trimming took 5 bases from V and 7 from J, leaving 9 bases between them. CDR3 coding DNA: TGTGCCAGCAGTATACTAGTTAATGAGCAGTTCTTC. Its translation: CASSILVNEQFF.

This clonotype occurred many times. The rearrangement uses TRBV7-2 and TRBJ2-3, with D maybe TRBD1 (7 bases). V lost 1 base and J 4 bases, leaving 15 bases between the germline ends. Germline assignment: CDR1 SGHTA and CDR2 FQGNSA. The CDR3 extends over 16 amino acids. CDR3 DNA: TGTGCCAGCAGCTTAGGGGCAGGGGGGTTTTCAGATACGCAGTATTTT. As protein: CASSLGAGGFSDTQYF.

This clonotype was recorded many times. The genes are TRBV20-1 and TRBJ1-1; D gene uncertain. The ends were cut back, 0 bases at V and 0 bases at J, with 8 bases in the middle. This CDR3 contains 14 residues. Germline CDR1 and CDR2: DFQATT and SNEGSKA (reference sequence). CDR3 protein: CSAREGTVNTEAFF. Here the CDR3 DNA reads TGCAGTGCTAGAGAGGGTACAGTGAACACTGAAGCTTTCTTT.

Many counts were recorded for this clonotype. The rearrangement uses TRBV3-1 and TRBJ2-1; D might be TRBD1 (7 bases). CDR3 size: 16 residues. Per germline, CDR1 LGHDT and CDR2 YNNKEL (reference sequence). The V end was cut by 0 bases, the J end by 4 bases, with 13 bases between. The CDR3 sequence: CASSQDQGGAYNEQFF. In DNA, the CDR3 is TGTGCCAGCAGCCAAGATCAGGGGGGCGCTTACAATGAGCAGTTCTTC.

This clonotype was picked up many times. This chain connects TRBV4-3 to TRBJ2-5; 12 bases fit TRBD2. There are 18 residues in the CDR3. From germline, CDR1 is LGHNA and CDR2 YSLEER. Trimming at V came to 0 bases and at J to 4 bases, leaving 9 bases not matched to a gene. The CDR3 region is CASSQELAGGLLGETQYF. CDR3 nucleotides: TGCGCCAGCAGCCAAGAGCTAGCGGGGGGGCTGTTAGGAGAGACCCAGTACTTC.

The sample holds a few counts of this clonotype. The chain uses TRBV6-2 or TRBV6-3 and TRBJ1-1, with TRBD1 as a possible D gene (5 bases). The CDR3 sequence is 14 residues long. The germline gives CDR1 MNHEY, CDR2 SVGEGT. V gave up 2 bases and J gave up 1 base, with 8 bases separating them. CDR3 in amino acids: CASSYTRANTEAFF. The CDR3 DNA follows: TGTGCCAGCAGTTACACCAGGGCGAACACTGAAGCTTTCTTT.

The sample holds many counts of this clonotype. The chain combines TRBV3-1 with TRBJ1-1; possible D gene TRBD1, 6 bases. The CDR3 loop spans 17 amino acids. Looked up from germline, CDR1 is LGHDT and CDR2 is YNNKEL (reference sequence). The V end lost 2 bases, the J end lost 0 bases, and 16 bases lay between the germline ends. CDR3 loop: CASSQPRWGRMNTEAFF. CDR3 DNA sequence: TGTGCCAGCAGCCAACCCCGGTGGGGGCGAATGAACACTGAAGCTTTCTTT. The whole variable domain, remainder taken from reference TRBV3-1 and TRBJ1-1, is DTAVSQTPKYLVTQMGNDKSIKCEQNLGHDTMYWYKQDSKKFLKIMFSYNNKELIINETVPNRFSPKSPDKAHLNLHINSLELGDSAVYFCASSQPRWGRMNTEAFFGQGTRLTVV.